The subject of this entry is one T cell receptor (beta chain). Here immunoSEQ multiplex PCR was the method, and the copy in TCRdb shows in-frame clones only, minus some. This sample has more than 65,000 clones, with 95% to 97% found just once. CDR3 length: 12 amino acids. V was cut by 5 bases and J by 7 bases, with 14 bases left in between. From germline, CDR1 is SQVTM and CDR2 ANQGSEA. The data are from a study of technical replicates of blood from several donors. Material: T cells isolated from PBMCs. The TCR sequence derives from a human donor in good health. This sequence joins TRBV29-1 and TRBJ1-1; D is possibly TRBD1 (5 bases). The CDR3 nucleotides read TGCAGCGTTAAACCTGACAGTATTGAAGCTTTCTTT. Translation gives CSVKPDSIEAFF.